This section outlines one T cell receptor (beta chain) sequence together with its context. This sample is drawn from a study of blood T cell repertoires in COVID-19. About the study: Sites across the United States, Italy and Spain contributed samples from acute and convalescent COVID-19.

Germline CDR1 is SGHKS and CDR2 is YYEKEE (reference sequence). V was pared by 3 bases and J by 8 bases, with 6 bases of the junction left unmatched. The CDR3 runs to 13 residues. This table comes from immunoSEQ multiplex PCR, and its TCRdb copy is limited to in-frame clones, with some not included. Among hundreds of thousands of clones listed, just over 85% were seen once. Material: peripheral blood. The rearrangement joins TRBV5-5 to TRBJ1-2; TRBD1 matches at 8 bases. The receptor was isolated from a woman aged 25 to 45 with active or convalescent COVID-19. This chain's CDR3 is CASSSPTGEGYTF. In DNA form, the CDR3 reads TGTGCCAGCAGCTCGCCGACAGGGGAAGGCTACACCTTC.